A selection of T cell receptor beta chains follows, all from one sample in a study of response to subunit inactivated influenza vaccine. TCRdb re-called the RT-PCR reads with MiXCR, one entry per CDR3 protein. The sample records about half a million distinct CDR3 sequences, less than 10% being singletons. The starting material was PBMCs from blood, obtained about 23 months after vaccination. The source of these receptors is a man aged 50-75 years who received an inactivated influenza vaccine. The CDR3 runs from the conserved cysteine through the conserved F or W. Clone sizes are given selectively: once, few, many, or a class where the clone is expanded.

TRBV20-1	many	TRBJ2-1	CSANRGPSYNEQFF
TRBV14	few	TRBJ2-7	CASSQDGAGPYEQYF
TRBV4-1	few	TRBJ1-6	CASSQDLRGRALHF
TRBV20-1	-	TRBJ2-1	CSARGPATGEQFF
TRBV12-3/TRBV12-4	few	TRBJ2-1	CASSLALSRGGEQFF
TRBV20-1	-	TRBJ2-2	CSKYLPGELFF
TRBV20-1	many	TRBJ2-7	CSAAKTGSYEQYF
TRBV18	-	TRBJ1-2	CASSPQDRPYGYTF
TRBV7-2	few	TRBJ2-5	CASSLAARKETQYF
TRBV6-2/TRBV6-3	many	TRBJ1-1	CASSYSPAGAFF
TRBV4-1	-	TRBJ2-3	CASSLDGARSDTQYF
TRBV29-1	many	TRBJ2-3	CSVRRQGAADTQYF
TRBV4-3	few	TRBJ2-7	CASSQVPSGGYEQYF
TRBV5-1	many	TRBJ1-2	CASSPRSADYGYTF
TRBV27	many	TRBJ2-3	CASGRSTDTQYF
TRBV2	-	TRBJ2-1	CASSTLAGPSYNEQFF
TRBV20-1	few	TRBJ2-3	CSARGVPGLAGGPDTQYF
TRBV7-9	few	TRBJ1-1	CASRKDGNTEAFF
TRBV4-3	-	TRBJ2-3	CASSYGTGITDTQYF
TRBV18	few	TRBJ1-5	CASSPSAGGQFGGNQPQHF
TRBV20-1	many	TRBJ2-3	CSANGGRVDTQYF
TRBV5-6	-	TRBJ1-2	CASNRQGRGYTF
TRBV12-3/TRBV12-4	few	TRBJ2-1	CASGSGSNDEQFF
TRBV4-3	many	TRBJ2-7	CASSQDRDRPYEQYF
TRBV20-1	many	TRBJ2-1	CSARPLAGGTYEQFF
TRBV12-3/TRBV12-4	-	TRBJ2-7	CASTKDRGLNYEQYF
TRBV20-1	few	TRBJ1-5	CSARFQGDGNQPQHF
TRBV6-1	few	TRBJ2-2	CASSPRTKNTGELFF
TRBV10-2	-	TRBJ2-2	CTSSGQGIRELFF
TRBV5-5	many	TRBJ1-2	CASSLTLGQVIGGYGYTF
TRBV5-6	-	TRBJ2-7	CASSFTGIEQYF
TRBV7-2	-	TRBJ2-1	CASNPKRREGPYNEQFF
TRBV27	few	TRBJ2-7	CASSSAPGLDYEQYF
TRBV3-1	few	TRBJ2-7	CASSQDSSVSYEQYF
TRBV6-1	-	TRBJ1-2	CASSEAAGTYYGYTF
TRBV20-1	few	TRBJ1-6	CSAKHSGSYNSPLHF
TRBV20-1	-	TRBJ2-3	CSASGGGGGSDTQYF
TRBV7-9	-	TRBJ1-2	CASSSLPGTGAYYGYTF
TRBV20-1	-	TRBJ2-7	CSARMPGRDPYEQYF
TRBV11-2	-	TRBJ2-3	CASSFLARGLTDTQYF
TRBV5-1	-	TRBJ1-1	CASSSDTLRAFF
TRBV6-2/TRBV6-3	-	TRBJ1-4	CASKQDRGSEKLFF
TRBV5-1	many	TRBJ2-5	CASSFQRGTQETQYF
TRBV20-1	-	TRBJ1-2	CSASAGRYGYTF
TRBV14	-	TRBJ1-6	CASSQVAANSPLHF
TRBV15	-	TRBJ2-2	CATSTIGQGNGELFF
TRBV5-1	few	TRBJ2-4	CASSVGSGPVARNIQYF
TRBV28	-	TRBJ2-7	CASSSWTDSYEQYF
TRBV11-2	many	TRBJ2-5	CASSLGLAGTPYQETQYF